This T cell receptor beta chain was recorded in a study of blood T cell repertoires in COVID-19. There are 16 residues in the CDR3. J gave up 3 bases and V 8 bases, and 14 bases lay outside the gene matches. Per the germline V gene, CDR1 is LGHDT and CDR2 is YNNKEL (reference sequence). Assay: immunoSEQ multiplex PCR; the TCRdb copy retains only in-frame clones and omits some. The sample has 250,000 or so clones, 84% seen once. The receptor was isolated from a man in his fifties or sixties who had recovered from COVID-19. The J gene is TRBJ1-1, the V gene TRBV3-1 (or the pseudogene TRBV3-2); 8 nucleotides agree with TRBD1. Sequencing was done on a sample of PBMCs or T cells enriched from blood (not recorded which). The CDR3 DNA follows: TGTGCCAGCGGGAGGACAGGGACGATTAGGGACACTGAAGCTTTCTTT. Its translation is CASGRTGTIRDTEAFF.